This T cell receptor beta chain was observed in a study of blood T cell repertoires in COVID-19 (dated by TCRdb to the early 2020s). About the investigation overall: Samples from collaborators originated in the United States, Italy and Spain and spanned both the acute and convalescent phases of COVID-19. The material from the prospective study consisted of cDNA or gDNA derived from T cells, B-cell-depleted T cells, or PBMCs. The dataset comprised deeply sampled blood TCRbeta repertoires from subjects exposed to, actively infected with, or recovered from COVID-19. A freely available public database, intended as a resource for researchers studying the immune response to SARS-CoV-2, is where the repertoires were released. Samples were obtained from the ongoing ImmuneRACE study (first 160 participants) and from 1,200 or so subjects provided by 6 global collaborators. Nearly every sample came with metadata listing a de-identified subject ID, COVID-19 status, age in years and sex. Where available, HLA class I and class II types were obtained from metadata supplied by the sample provider rather than from assay-based typing. Study-wide conclusions, independent of this receptor: The amount of clinical and demographic metadata varied by source and participant and was provided uncurated.

Another Seattle source contributed samples from volunteer blood donors who had recovered from COVID-19. Collaborating institutions collected whole blood in K2EDTA tubes following their own protocols. Collaborator samples were shipped for TCRbeta analysis as frozen whole blood, isolated PBMCs, or DNA extracted from either sample type. For this clone: It lacks a known antigen. No base quality information exists; no much larger clone differs at one position.

TCRbeta CDR3 regions were amplified from genomic DNA using the immunoSEQ Assay, a bias-controlled multiplex PCR. The authors' pipeline ran thus. The number of nucleated cells in each sample was estimated from the amplification of reference gene primers within the assay. To quantify the absolute abundance of each unique TCRbeta CDR3 rearrangement, sequence reads were collapsed and filtered. Productive Simpson clonality was computed per sample as the square root of Simpson's diversity index over productive rearrangements. The source is immuneACCESS, and TCRdb retained only in-frame sequences with V and J called. Part of the clones is not carried over; for the studies checked, unresolved V genes explain less than half of this, and the remainder is unexplained. That table furnishes V, J and clone size, whereas the DNA furnished D and trimming. The table for this sample lists about 260,000 clones; roughly 86% of them were counted only once. The ten largest clones take up 8.5% to 10% of the sample.

From V the trimming removes 5 bases and from J it removes 10 bases, while the gene matches leave 7 bases of the junction unaccounted for. The CDR3 sequence holds 13 residues, the cysteine and phenylalanine included. The read is trimmed to its CDR3 DNA, 39 bases read in frame from base 1. The germline V gene (reference sequence) provides CDR1 PRHDT and CDR2 FYEKMQ. Sequencing used peripheral blood. This receptor was identified in a man aged 35-49 years who had recovered from COVID-19. Here the chain combines TRBV13 and TRBJ2-1, with TRBD2 matching 8 junction bases. The CDR3 has the sequence CASSNGRAREQFF. The sequenced DNA is TGTGCCAGCAGCAACGGGAGGGCCAGGGAGCAGTTCTTC.